This T cell receptor (beta chain) was retrieved from a study of blood T cell repertoires in COVID-19. Study-wide background: Whether acute or convalescent, the COVID-19 samples came from the United States, Italy and Spain. PBMCs, B-cell-depleted T cells, or T cells provided the cDNA or gDNA that made up the material.

Original processing notes: Nucleated cell counts were estimated from reference gene primer amplification. Using immunoSEQ multiplex PCR, the repertoire was profiled, and TCRdb retains in-frame clones only, with some absent. That table supplies the V and J calls and clone size; D and trimming were determined from the DNA. The repertoire has tens of thousands of clones, around 80% of them found once; the top ten carry around 8.7%. The germline V and J ends were trimmed by 6 bases and 3 bases, with 6 bases remaining between them. CDR1 and CDR2 from the germline V gene are MNHEY and SVGEGT. The CDR3 has 11 residues.

Sequencing was performed on peripheral blood. V gene TRBV6-2 or TRBV6-3 combines with J gene TRBJ2-7; D ambiguous. This clonotype originated in a woman of 80 years or more with acute or convalescent COVID-19. The CDR3 loop reads CASSPLYEQYF. CDR3 bases: TGTGCCAGCAGCCCCCTCTACGAGCAGTACTTC.